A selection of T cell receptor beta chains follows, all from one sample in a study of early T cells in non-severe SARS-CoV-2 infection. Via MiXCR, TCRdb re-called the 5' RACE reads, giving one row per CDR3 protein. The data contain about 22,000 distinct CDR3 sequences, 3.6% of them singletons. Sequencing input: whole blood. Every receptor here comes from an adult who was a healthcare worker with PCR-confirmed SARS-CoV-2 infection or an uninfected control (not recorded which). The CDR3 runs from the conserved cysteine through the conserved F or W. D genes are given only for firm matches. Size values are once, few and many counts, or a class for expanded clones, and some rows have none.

CDR3aa: CASSPRDSRALQETQYF
CDR3nt: TGTGCCAGCAGTCCGAGAGATAGCAGGGCCCTCCAAGAGACCCAGTACTTC
v_gene: TRBV28
d_gene: .
j_gene: TRBJ2-5
abundance: many

CDR3aa: CASSERSLNTEAFF
CDR3nt: TGTGCCAGCAGTGAAAGGTCCCTAAACACTGAAGCTTTCTTT
v_gene: TRBV6-1
d_gene: .
j_gene: TRBJ1-1
abundance: many

CDR3aa: CASSHRDSNYGYTF
CDR3nt: TGTGCCAGCTCACATAGGGACAGTAACTATGGCTACACCTTC
v_gene: TRBV18
d_gene: TRBD1
j_gene: TRBJ1-2
abundance: few

CDR3aa: CSARDRGRAYEQYF
CDR3nt: TGCAGTGCTAGAGATCGGGGGAGGGCCTACGAGCAGTACTTC
v_gene: TRBV20-1
d_gene: TRBD2
j_gene: TRBJ2-7
abundance: many

CDR3aa: CASSLGSLYEQYF
CDR3nt: TGCGCCAGCAGCTTGGGGTCACTGTACGAGCAGTACTTC
v_gene: TRBV5-1
d_gene: .
j_gene: TRBJ2-7
abundance: many

CDR3aa: CASSLRVREVSYEQYF
CDR3nt: TGTGCCAGCAGTTTAAGGGTCAGGGAAGTATCCTACGAGCAGTACTTC
v_gene: TRBV27
d_gene: .
j_gene: TRBJ2-7
abundance: many

CDR3aa: CASRAGTANTEAFF
CDR3nt: TGTGCCAGCAGGGCGGGGACAGCGAACACTGAAGCTTTCTTT
v_gene: TRBV12-3/TRBV12-4
d_gene: TRBD1
j_gene: TRBJ1-1
abundance: many

CDR3aa: CASNTSGTGIDNEKLFF
CDR3nt: TGTGCCAGCAACACAAGCGGGACAGGGATTGATAATGAAAAACTGTTTTTT
v_gene: TRBV21-1
d_gene: .
j_gene: TRBJ1-4
abundance: many

CDR3aa: CSAGGEASGYNEQFF
CDR3nt: TGCAGTGCTGGGGGGGAGGCTAGCGGTTACAATGAGCAGTTCTTC
v_gene: TRBV20-1
d_gene: TRBD2
j_gene: TRBJ2-1
abundance: many

CDR3aa: CASSFPGELFF
CDR3nt: TGTGCCAGCAGCTTCCCCGGGGAGCTGTTTTTT
v_gene: TRBV7-2
d_gene: .
j_gene: TRBJ2-2
abundance: many

CDR3aa: CASSPLTFNSPLHF
CDR3nt: TGTGCCAGCAGCCCTCTAACCTTTAATTCACCCCTCCACTTT
v_gene: TRBV28
d_gene: .
j_gene: TRBJ1-6
abundance: many

CDR3aa: CSARDLGVDYGYTF
CDR3nt: TGCAGTGCTAGAGATCTAGGGGTTGACTATGGCTACACCTTC
v_gene: TRBV20-1
d_gene: .
j_gene: TRBJ1-2
abundance: many

CDR3aa: CASSGTAKETQYF
CDR3nt: TGTGCCAGCAGCGGCACAGCAAAAGAGACCCAGTACTTC
v_gene: TRBV9
d_gene: .
j_gene: TRBJ2-5
abundance: many

CDR3aa: CASSIIIGQGGYTF
CDR3nt: TGTGCCAGTAGTATCATTATTGGGCAGGGAGGCTACACCTTC
v_gene: TRBV19
d_gene: .
j_gene: TRBJ1-2
abundance: medium-sized

CDR3aa: CASTESGGETQYF
CDR3nt: TGTGCCAGTACAGAGAGCGGCGGAGAGACCCAGTACTTC
v_gene: TRBV18
d_gene: .
j_gene: TRBJ2-5
abundance: many

CDR3aa: CASSQAPGDTQYF
CDR3nt: TGCGCCAGCAGCCAAGCCCCCGGAGATACGCAGTATTTT
v_gene: TRBV4-3
d_gene: .
j_gene: TRBJ2-3
abundance: many

CDR3aa: CSAGREAKNIQYF
CDR3nt: TGCAGTGCTGGGAGAGAAGCCAAAAACATTCAGTACTTC
v_gene: TRBV20-1
d_gene: .
j_gene: TRBJ2-4
abundance: many

CDR3aa: CSARDRNTDTQYF
CDR3nt: TGCAGTGCTCGCGACAGGAACACAGATACGCAGTATTTT
v_gene: TRBV20-1
d_gene: .
j_gene: TRBJ2-3
abundance: many

CDR3aa: CASNGQNNEQFF
CDR3nt: TGTGCCAGCAACGGACAGAACAATGAGCAGTTCTTC
v_gene: TRBV5-5
d_gene: .
j_gene: TRBJ2-1
abundance: few

CDR3aa: CASSKRKADTQYF
CDR3nt: TGTGCCAGCAGCAAACGAAAGGCAGATACGCAGTATTTT
v_gene: TRBV21-1
d_gene: .
j_gene: TRBJ2-3
abundance: many

CDR3aa: CAISEGAESPLHF
CDR3nt: TGTGCCATCAGTGAGGGGGCGGAATCACCCCTCCACTTT
v_gene: TRBV10-3
d_gene: .
j_gene: TRBJ1-6
abundance: many

CDR3aa: CASSSGPGREKLFF
CDR3nt: TGTGCCAGCAGCTCTGGACCCGGGCGAGAAAAACTGTTTTTT
v_gene: TRBV7-6
d_gene: .
j_gene: TRBJ1-4
abundance: .